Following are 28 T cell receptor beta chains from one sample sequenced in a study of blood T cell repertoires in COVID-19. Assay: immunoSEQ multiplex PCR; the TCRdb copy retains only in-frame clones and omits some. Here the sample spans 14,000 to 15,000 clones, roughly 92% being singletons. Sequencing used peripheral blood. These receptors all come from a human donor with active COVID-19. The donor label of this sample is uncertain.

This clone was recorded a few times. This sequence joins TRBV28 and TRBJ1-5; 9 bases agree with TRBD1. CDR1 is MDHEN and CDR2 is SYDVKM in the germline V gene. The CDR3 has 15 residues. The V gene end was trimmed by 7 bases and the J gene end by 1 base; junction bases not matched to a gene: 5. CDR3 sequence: CASTGTGLSNQPQHF. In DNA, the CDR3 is TGTGCCAGCACCGGGACAGGGCTGAGCAATCAGCCCCAGCATTTT.

In DNA, the CDR3 is TGTGCCAGCAGTTACCCGCCTTTCGGGACTAGAGACACCGGGGAGCTGTTTTTT. Translated, it gives CASSYPPFGTRDTGELFF. The V and J genes are TRBV6-2 or TRBV6-3 and TRBJ2-2, with 8 bases that match TRBD2. The CDR3 is 18 amino acids. Germline V lookup: CDR1 MNHEY, CDR2 SVGEGT. V lost 2 bases to trimming and J lost 3 bases; unmatched junction nucleotides: 11.

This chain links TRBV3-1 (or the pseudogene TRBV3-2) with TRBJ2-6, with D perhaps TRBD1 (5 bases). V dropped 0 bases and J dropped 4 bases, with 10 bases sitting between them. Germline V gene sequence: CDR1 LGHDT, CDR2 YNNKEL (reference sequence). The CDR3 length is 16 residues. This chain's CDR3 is CASSQDRVLGANVLTF. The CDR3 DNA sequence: TGTGCCAGCAGCCAAGACAGGGTCTTGGGGGCCAACGTCCTGACTTTC.

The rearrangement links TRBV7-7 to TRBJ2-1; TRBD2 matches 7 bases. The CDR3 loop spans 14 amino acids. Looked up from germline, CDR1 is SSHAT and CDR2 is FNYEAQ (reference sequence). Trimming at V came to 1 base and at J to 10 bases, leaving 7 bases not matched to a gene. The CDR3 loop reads CASSLVLGGREQFF. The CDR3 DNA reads TGTGCCAGCAGCTTAGTCCTGGGGGGGAGAGAGCAGTTCTTC. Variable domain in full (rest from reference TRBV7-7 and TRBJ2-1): GAGVSQSPRYKVTKRGQDVTLRCDPISSHATLYWYQQALGQGPEFLTYFNYEAQPDKSGLPSDRFSAERPEGSISTLTIQRTEQRDSAMYRCASSLVLGGREQFFGPGTRLTVL.

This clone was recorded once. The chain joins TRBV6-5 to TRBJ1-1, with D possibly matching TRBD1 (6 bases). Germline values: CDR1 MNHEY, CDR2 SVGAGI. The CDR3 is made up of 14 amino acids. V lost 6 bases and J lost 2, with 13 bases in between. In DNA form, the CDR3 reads TGTGCCAGCAGAAGTCTAGGGGGAAACACTGAAGCTTTCTTT. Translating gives CASRSLGGNTEAFF.

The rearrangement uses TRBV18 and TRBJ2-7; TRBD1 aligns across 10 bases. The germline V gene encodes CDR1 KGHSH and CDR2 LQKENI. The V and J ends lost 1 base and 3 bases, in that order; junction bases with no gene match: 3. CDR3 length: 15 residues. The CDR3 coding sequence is TGTGCCAGCTCACCACGGACAGGGGGTTACTACGAGCAGTACTTC. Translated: CASSPRTGGYYEQYF.

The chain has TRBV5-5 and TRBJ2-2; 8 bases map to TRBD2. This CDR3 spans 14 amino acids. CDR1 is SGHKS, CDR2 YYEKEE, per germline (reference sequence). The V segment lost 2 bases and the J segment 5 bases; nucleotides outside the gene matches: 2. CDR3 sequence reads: CASSFSGSTGELFF. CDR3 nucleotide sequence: TGTGCCAGCAGCTTCAGCGGGAGTACCGGGGAGCTGTTTTTT.

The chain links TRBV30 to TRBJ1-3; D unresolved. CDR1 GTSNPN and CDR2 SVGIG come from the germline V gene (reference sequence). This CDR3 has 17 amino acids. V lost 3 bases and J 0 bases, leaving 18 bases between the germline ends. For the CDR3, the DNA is TGTGCCTGGAGCGCGGGGTGGGCGACGAACTCTGGAAACACCATATATTTT. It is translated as CAWSAGWATNSGNTIYF.

The CDR3 protein is CASSWGGVETQYF. DNA of the CDR3: TGTGCCAGCAGTTGGGGGGGTGTCGAGACCCAGTACTTC. V gene TRBV27 combines with J gene TRBJ2-5, with TRBD2 matching 7 bases. CDR3 length: 13 amino acids. With 4 bases clipped from V and 5 bases from J, the junction kept 4 bases outside the gene matches. CDR1 is MNHEY and CDR2 is SMNVEV in the germline V gene (reference sequence).

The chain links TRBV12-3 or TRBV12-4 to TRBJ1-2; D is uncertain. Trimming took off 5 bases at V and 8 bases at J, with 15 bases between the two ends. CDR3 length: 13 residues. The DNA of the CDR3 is TGTGCCAGCAGTGCCAGGTTACGGTTGGGCTACACCTTC. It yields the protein CASSARLRLGYTF.

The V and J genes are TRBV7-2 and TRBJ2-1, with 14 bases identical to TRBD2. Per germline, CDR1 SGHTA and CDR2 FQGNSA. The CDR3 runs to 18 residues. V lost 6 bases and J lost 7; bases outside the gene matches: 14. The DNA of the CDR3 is TGTGCCAGCAGTTCTGCCGGGACTAGCGGGAGATGGGCGAATGAGCAGTTCTTC. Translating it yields CASSSAGTSGRWANEQFF.

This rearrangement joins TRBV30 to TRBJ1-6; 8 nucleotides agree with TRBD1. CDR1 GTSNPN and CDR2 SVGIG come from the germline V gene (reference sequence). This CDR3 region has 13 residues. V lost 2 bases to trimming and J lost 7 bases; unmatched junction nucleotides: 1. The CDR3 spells CAWSRQGNSPLHF. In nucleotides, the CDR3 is TGTGCCTGGAGTAGACAGGGGAATTCACCCCTCCACTTT.

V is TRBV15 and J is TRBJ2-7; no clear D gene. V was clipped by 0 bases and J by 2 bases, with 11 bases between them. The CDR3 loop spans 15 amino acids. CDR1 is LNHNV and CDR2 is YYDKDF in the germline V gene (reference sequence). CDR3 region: CATSRDQTLAYEQYF. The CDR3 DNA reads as TGTGCCACCAGCAGAGACCAAACTTTAGCCTACGAGCAGTACTTC.

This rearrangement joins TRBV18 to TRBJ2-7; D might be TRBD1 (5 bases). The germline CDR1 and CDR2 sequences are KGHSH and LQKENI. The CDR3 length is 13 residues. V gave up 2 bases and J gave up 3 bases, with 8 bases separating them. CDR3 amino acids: CASSPGQYYEQYF. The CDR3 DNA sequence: TGTGCCAGCTCACCAGGACAATACTACGAGCAGTACTTC.

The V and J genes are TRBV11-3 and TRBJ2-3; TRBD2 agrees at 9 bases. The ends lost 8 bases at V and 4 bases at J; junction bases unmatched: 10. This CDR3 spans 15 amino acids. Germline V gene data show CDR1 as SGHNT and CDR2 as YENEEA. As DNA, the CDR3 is TGTGCCAGCTCCTATGGCGGCGGGGGGGCAGATACGCAGTATTTT. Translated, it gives CASSYGGGGADTQYF. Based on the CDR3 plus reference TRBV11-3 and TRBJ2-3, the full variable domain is EAGVVQSPRYKIIEKKQPVAFWCNPISGHNTLYWYLQNLGQGPELLIRYENEEAVDDSQLPKDRFSAERLKGVDSTLKIQPAELGDSAVYLCASSYGGGGADTQYFGPGTRLTVL.

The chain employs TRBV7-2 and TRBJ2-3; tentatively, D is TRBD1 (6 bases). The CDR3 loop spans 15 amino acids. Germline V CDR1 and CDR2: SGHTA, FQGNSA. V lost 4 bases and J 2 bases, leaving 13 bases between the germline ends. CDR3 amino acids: CASSSGQISTDTQYF. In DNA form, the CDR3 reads TGTGCCAGCAGCTCCGGACAGATTTCCACAGATACGCAGTATTTT.

The CDR3 region is CASKDSSTDTQYF. CDR3 in DNA: TGTGCCAGCAAGGATAGCAGCACAGATACGCAGTATTTT. The chain employs TRBV28 and TRBJ2-3; D gene unclear. The V gene's germline CDR1 is MDHEN and CDR2 SYDVKM. V was clipped by 7 bases and J by 0 bases, with 8 bases between them. The CDR3 extends over 13 amino acids.

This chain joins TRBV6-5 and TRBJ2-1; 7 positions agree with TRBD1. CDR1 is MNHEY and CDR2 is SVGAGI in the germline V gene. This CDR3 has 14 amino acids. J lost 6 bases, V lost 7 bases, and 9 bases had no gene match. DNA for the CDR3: TGTGCCAGCATACAGACAGGGTTGAGCAATGAGCAGTTCTTC. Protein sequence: CASIQTGLSNEQFF.

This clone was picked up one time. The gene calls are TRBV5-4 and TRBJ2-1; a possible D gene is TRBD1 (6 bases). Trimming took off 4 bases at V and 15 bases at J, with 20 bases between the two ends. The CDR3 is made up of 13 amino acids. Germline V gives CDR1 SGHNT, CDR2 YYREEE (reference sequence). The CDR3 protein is CASSLIQGRELFF. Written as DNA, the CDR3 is TGTGCCAGCAGCCTAATACAGGGAAGGGAGTTGTTCTTC. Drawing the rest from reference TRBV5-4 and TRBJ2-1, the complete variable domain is ETGVTQSPTHLIKTRGQQVTLRCSSQSGHNTVSWYQQALGQGPQFIFQYYREEENGRGNFPPRFSGLQFPNYSSELNVNALELDDSALYLCASSLIQGRELFFGPGTRLTVL.

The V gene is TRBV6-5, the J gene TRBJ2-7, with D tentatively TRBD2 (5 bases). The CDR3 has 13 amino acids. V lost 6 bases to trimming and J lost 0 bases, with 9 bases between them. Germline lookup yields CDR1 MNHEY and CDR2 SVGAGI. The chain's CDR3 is CASSGLSSYEQYF. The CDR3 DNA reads TGTGCCAGCAGCGGACTCAGCTCCTACGAGCAGTACTTC.

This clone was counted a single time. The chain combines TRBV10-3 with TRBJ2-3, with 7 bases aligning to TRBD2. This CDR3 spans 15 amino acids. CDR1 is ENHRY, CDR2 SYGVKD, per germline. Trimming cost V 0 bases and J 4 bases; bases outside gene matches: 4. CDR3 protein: CAISESRLAADTQYF. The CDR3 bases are TGTGCCATCAGTGAGTCGAGGCTAGCGGCAGATACGCAGTATTTT.

CDR3 sequence: CASSPQPGGPYNEQFF. DNA of the CDR3: TGTGCCAGCAGCCCTCAACCGGGAGGGCCCTACAATGAGCAGTTCTTC. This chain joins TRBV14 and TRBJ2-1; 8 bases match TRBD2. This CDR3 is 16 amino acids long. Per germline, CDR1 SGHDN and CDR2 FVKESK. V was pared by 4 bases and J by 2 bases, with 7 bases of the junction left unmatched.

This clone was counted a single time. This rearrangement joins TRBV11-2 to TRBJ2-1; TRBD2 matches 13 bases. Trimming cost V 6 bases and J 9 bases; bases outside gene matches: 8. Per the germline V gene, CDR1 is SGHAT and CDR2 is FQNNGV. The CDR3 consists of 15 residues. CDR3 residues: CASRPGLAGAGEQFF. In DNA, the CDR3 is TGTGCCAGCAGACCTGGACTAGCGGGAGCGGGTGAGCAGTTCTTC.

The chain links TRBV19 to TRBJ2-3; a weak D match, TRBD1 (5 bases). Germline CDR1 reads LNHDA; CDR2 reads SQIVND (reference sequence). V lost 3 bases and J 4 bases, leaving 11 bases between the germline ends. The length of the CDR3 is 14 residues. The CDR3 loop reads CASSMAGIPDTQYF. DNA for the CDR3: TGTGCCAGTAGTATGGCAGGGATCCCAGATACGCAGTATTTT.

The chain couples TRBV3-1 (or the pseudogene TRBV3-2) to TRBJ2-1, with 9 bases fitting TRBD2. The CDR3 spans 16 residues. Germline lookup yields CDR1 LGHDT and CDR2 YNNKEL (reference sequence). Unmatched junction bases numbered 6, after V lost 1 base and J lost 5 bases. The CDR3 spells CASSQAAGGGNNEQFF. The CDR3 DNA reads TGTGCCAGCAGCCAAGCAGCGGGGGGCGGTAACAATGAGCAGTTCTTC.

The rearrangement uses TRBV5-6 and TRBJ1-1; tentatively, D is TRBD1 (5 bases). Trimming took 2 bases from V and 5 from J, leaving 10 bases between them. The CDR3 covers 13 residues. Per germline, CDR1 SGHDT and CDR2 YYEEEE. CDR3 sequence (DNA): TGTGCCAGCAGCTTCTTCGGGGGGACTGAAGCTTTCTTT. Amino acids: CASSFFGGTEAFF.

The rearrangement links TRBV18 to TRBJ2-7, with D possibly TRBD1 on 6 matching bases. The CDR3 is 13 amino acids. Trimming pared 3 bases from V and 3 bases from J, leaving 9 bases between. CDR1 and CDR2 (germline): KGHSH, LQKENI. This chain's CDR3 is CASSPGTNYEQYF. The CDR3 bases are TGTGCCAGCTCACCCGGGACAAACTACGAGCAGTACTTC. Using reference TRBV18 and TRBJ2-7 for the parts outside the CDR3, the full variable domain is NAGVMQNPRHLVRRRGQEARLRCSPMKGHSHVYWYRQLPEEGLKFMVYLQKENIIDESGMPKERFSAEFPKEGPSILRIQQVVRGDSAAYFCASSPGTNYEQYFGPGTRLTVT.

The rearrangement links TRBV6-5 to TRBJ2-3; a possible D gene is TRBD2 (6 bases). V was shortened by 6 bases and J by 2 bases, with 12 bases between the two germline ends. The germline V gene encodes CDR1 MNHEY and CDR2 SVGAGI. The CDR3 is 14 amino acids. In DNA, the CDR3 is TGTGCCAGCAGCCGCGGGACTGCCACAGATACGCAGTATTTT. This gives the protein CASSRGTATDTQYF.